The 15 T cell receptor beta chains presented below share a single source sample, sequenced in a study of metastatic and nonmetastatic thyroid tumors. No treatment had been given to any patient before thyroid surgery. TCRdb re-analyzed the PCR reads through MiXCR. In the table there are 45,000 to 65,000 clones, approximately 17% of which are singletons. Input material: blood. The receptors originated from a female donor with papillary thyroid cancer or a benign thyroid nodule (not recorded which). Some clones in this sample may be carry-over from other donors' samples.

In its sample, this clone was seen many times. The chain carries TRBV28 and TRBJ2-2; D not certain. CDR1 MDHEN and CDR2 SYDVKM come from the germline V gene. V was clipped by 1 base and J by 4 bases, with 7 bases between them. The CDR3 is made up of 14 amino acids. The CDR3 nucleotides are TGTGCCAGCAGTTTATTACGGGTCACCGGGGAGCTGTTTTTT. Protein sequence: CASSLLRVTGELFF.

This clone was seen repeatedly, ten times or more. This rearrangement joins TRBV12-3 or TRBV12-4 to TRBJ1-2; the match to TRBD1 covers 8 bases. V lost 6 bases to trimming and J lost 5 bases; unmatched junction nucleotides: 11. CDR3 length equals 15 residues. In nucleotides, the CDR3 is TGTGCCAGCAGAGATGACAGGGGAGGAAGGTATGGCTACACCTTC. Protein sequence: CASRDDRGGRYGYTF.

Ten or more counts support this clone. The chain couples TRBV20-1 to TRBJ1-5; the D is unclear. Trimming removed 0 bases from V and 0 bases from J, with 9 bases in between. The CDR3 contains 15 residues. Germline values: CDR1 DFQATT, CDR2 SNEGSKA (reference sequence). CDR3 amino acids: CSARDSTVSNQPQHF. CDR3 DNA: TGCAGTGCTAGAGATTCTACAGTTAGCAATCAGCCCCAGCATTTT.

This clone was counted ten times or more. The rearrangement links TRBV5-1 to TRBJ1-2; maybe TRBD1 (5 bases). The CDR3 runs 14 residues. The V gene's germline CDR1 is SGHRS and CDR2 YFSETQ. V was pared by 3 bases and J by 6 bases, with 15 bases between. DNA for the CDR3: TGCGCCAGCAGCTCCCGGACGGAGGGGCATGGCTACACCTTC. Its translation: CASSSRTEGHGYTF. The variable domain in full, completed from reference TRBV5-1 and TRBJ1-2, reads KAGVTQTPRYLIKTRGQQVTLSCSPISGHRSVSWYQQTPGQGLQFLFEYFSETQRNKGNFPGRFSGRQFSNSRSEMNVSTLELGDSALYLCASSSRTEGHGYTFGSGTRLTVV.

This clone was seen repeatedly, ten times or more. This chain joins TRBV7-9 and TRBJ2-1, with D tentatively TRBD2 (6 bases). From germline, CDR1 is SEHNR and CDR2 FQNEAQ (reference sequence). Deletions cut 6 bases from V and 0 bases from J, with 15 bases between. The CDR3 has 16 amino acids. CDR3 coding DNA: TGTGCCAGCAGGCCAATTAGCGGCAGCTCCTACAATGAGCAGTTCTTC. This sequence encodes CASRPISGSSYNEQFF.

In this sample, this clone turned up many times. At one boundary the junction diverges from the germline segment, which might be a read error. The rearrangement links TRBV28 to TRBJ2-5; TRBD2 agrees at 8 bases. Germline lookup yields CDR1 MDHEN and CDR2 SYDVKM. The CDR3 is 14 residues long. This chain's CDR3 is CVSNSGLAGETQYF. In nucleotides, the CDR3 is TGTGTCAGCAACTCGGGGCTAGCGGGAGAGACCCAGTACTTC.

This clone was picked up many times. This rearrangement joins TRBV29-1 to TRBJ2-2, with TRBD1 matching 11 bases. CDR3 length: 15 amino acids. The V segment lost 3 bases and the J segment 6 bases; nucleotides outside the gene matches: 6. Per germline, CDR1 SQVTM and CDR2 ANQGSEA. The chain's CDR3 is CSVDVGQGAAGELFF. The CDR3 DNA is TGCAGCGTTGACGTCGGACAGGGGGCGGCCGGGGAGCTGTTTTTT.

This clone appeared a few times. An end of the junction does not agree with germline; a read error may underlie this. The identical CDR3 is also encoded by other nucleotide sequences in the sample. For the CDR3, the DNA is TGCGCCAGCAGACGGCTAGCGGGTGAAACGGAGCAGTACTTC. It codes for CASRRLAGETEQYF. The rearrangement uses TRBV2 and TRBJ2-7, with 8 bases identical to TRBD2. The CDR3 is 14 amino acids. Germline CDR1 is SNHLY and CDR2 is FYNNEI.

In this sample, this clone turned up many times. The rearrangement joins TRBV4-2 to TRBJ1-2, with D unresolved. This CDR3 is 14 amino acids long. Trimming cost V 4 bases and J 0 bases, with 9 bases left between them. Germline lookup yields CDR1 LGHNA and CDR2 YNFKEQ. CDR3 nucleotide sequence: TGTGCCAGCAGCCCGACACCAGCTAACTATGGCTACACCTTC. Translating it yields CASSPTPANYGYTF.

This clone was counted at least ten times. V usage is TRBV6-5 and J usage is TRBJ2-1; unclear D gene. Trimming cost V 2 bases and J 9 bases, with 14 bases left between them. Germline V lookup: CDR1 MNHEY, CDR2 SVGAGI. This CDR3 is built from 14 residues. The DNA of the CDR3 is TGTGCCAGCAGTTACCCCAGTTATTGGGGTGAGCAGTTCTTC. This codes for CASSYPSYWGEQFF.

This clone was seen only a few times. The V call is TRBV12-3 or TRBV12-4, the J call TRBJ1-3, with D maybe TRBD1 (6 bases). This CDR3 has 17 amino acids. V lost 4 bases, J lost 1 base, and 17 bases lay in between. The DNA for the CDR3 is TGTGCCAGCAGTTCCATCCCCGGGGGCCGGTCTGGAAACACCATATATTTT. As protein: CASSSIPGGRSGNTIYF.

The table lists this clone with many counts. J is TRBJ2-1 and V is TRBV20-1; 9 bases align to TRBD2. V lost 5 bases and J lost 5; bases outside the gene matches: 10. The CDR3 consists of 15 residues. CDR1 is DFQATT, CDR2 SNEGSKA, per germline (reference sequence). The CDR3 sequence is CSALSLLAGHNEQFF. The CDR3 nucleotides are TGCAGTGCTCTAAGTCTCCTAGCGGGACACAATGAGCAGTTCTTC.

This clone was observed at least ten times. The CDR3 coding sequence is TGCGCCAGCAGCCGGGGGACAGGGGTACTCGGCACTGAAGCTTTCTTT. Translated, it gives CASSRGTGVLGTEAFF. The rearrangement uses TRBV5-1 and TRBJ1-1; 10 bases line up with TRBD1. The germline V gene has CDR1 SGHRS and CDR2 YFSETQ. The CDR3 spans 16 residues. V lost 4 bases to trimming and J lost 4 bases; unmatched junction nucleotides: 10.

This clone has more than one count but fewer than ten. This chain uses TRBV2 with TRBJ1-2, with a possible D match to TRBD1 (5 bases). The CDR3 length is 15 residues. The germline V and J ends were trimmed by 6 bases and 8 bases, with 22 bases remaining between them. Germline assignment: CDR1 SNHLY and CDR2 FYNNEI. The CDR3 DNA reads TGTGCCAGCAGCCCCTCCCGTGACATGGGGCGAGGCTACACCTTC. Translated: CASSPSRDMGRGYTF.

The table lists this clone with many counts. The gene calls are TRBV2 and TRBJ2-2, with D unclear. V was pared by 5 bases and J by 6 bases, with 16 bases between. CDR3 size: 15 residues. Per the germline V gene, CDR1 is SNHLY and CDR2 is FYNNEI. CDR3 nucleotide sequence: TGTGCCAGCAGTCCTAACATCTTAGGTTCCGGGGAGCTGTTTTTT. Translated: CASSPNILGSGELFF. Supplemented by reference TRBV2 and TRBJ2-2, the full variable domain reads EPEVTQTPSHQVTQMGQEVILRCVPISNHLYFYWYRQILGQKVEFLVSFYNNEISEKSEIFDDQFSVERPDGSNFTLKIRSTKLEDSAMYFCASSPNILGSGELFFGEGSRLTVL.